The rows below give T cell receptor beta chains drawn from one sample of a study of PD-1 blockade in classical Hodgkin lymphoma. The assay was immunoSEQ multiplex PCR, and TCRdb's table has in-frame clones only and misses some. The table lists about 23,000 clones, roughly 90% of them singletons. This sample comprised peripheral blood mononuclear cells (PBMCs), obtained before the fourth cycle of nivolumab. These receptor sequences come from a human donor with classical Hodgkin lymphoma. CDR3s include the opening cysteine and the closing phenylalanine or tryptophan. Each record gives: J gene, clone size, D gene, V gene, CDR3 DNA, CDR3 protein. The D gene is left open where the match is weak. Clone size is not always given. Where it is, it says once, few, many or a class for expanded clones.

>TRBJ2-3|-|TRBD1|TRBV6-4
TGTGCCAGCAGACCCGACAGGGGGAAAGGCACAGATACGCAGTATTTT
CASRPDRGKGTDTQYF
>TRBJ2-3|-|-|TRBV5-1
TGCGCCAGCAGGAGGGGCTGGGGAGATACGCAGTATTTT
CASRRGWGDTQYF
>TRBJ1-2|-|-|TRBV21-1
TGTGCCAGCAGCAAAGTGTCTAGCGGGATCGGACAGGGGGATGGACGCTATGGCTACACCTTC
CASSKVSSGIGQGDGRYGYTF
>TRBJ1-1|-|-|TRBV9
TGTGCCAGCAGCACGGGGAACACTGAAGCTTTCTTT
CASSTGNTEAFF
>TRBJ1-4|-|-|TRBV29-1
TGCAGCGTTGAACAAGGCGTGAATGAAAAACTGTTTTTT
CSVEQGVNEKLFF
>TRBJ1-2|-|-|TRBV10-3
TGTGCCATCAGTGAAACAGGGAGTTTATCGAGGGGCTACACCTTC
CAISETGSLSRGYTF
>TRBJ1-1|-|-|TRBV29-1
TGCAGCGTTCAGTTACATGGATACCCCAGGAACACTGAAGCTTTCTTT
CSVQLHGYPRNTEAFF
>TRBJ2-2|-|TRBD1|TRBV5-1
TGCGCCAGCAGCTTGAGACAGGGGGACGGGGAGCTGTTTTTT
CASSLRQGDGELFF
>TRBJ2-7|-|TRBD2|TRBV11-2
TGTGCCAGCAGCTCACTAGCGGGGAGCTCCTACGAGCAGTACTTC
CASSSLAGSSYEQYF
>TRBJ1-4|-|-|TRBV7-9
TGTGCCAGCAGCTTCAGAGGGGTAGTAGGGGAAAAACTGTTTTTT
CASSFRGVVGEKLFF
>TRBJ2-7|-|-|TRBV7-9
TGTGCCAGCACCTTGAGCTCCTACGAGCAGTACTTC
CASTLSSYEQYF
>TRBJ1-1|-|-|TRBV5-4
TGTGCCAGCAGCGGGTTCGGGAACACTGAAGCTTTCTTT
CASSGFGNTEAFF
>TRBJ2-7|-|-|TRBV18
TGTGCCAGCTCACCTAGACACGGAGGGCAGTGGGCCTACGAGCAGTACTTC
CASSPRHGGQWAYEQYF
>TRBJ2-5|-|-|TRBV7-6
TGTGCCAGCAGCTTAGGAAGACAGCAAGAGACCCAGTACTTC
CASSLGRQQETQYF
>TRBJ2-7|once|-|TRBV27
TGTGCCAGCAGTAGGTCTCGGAGTACGGTCTCCTACGAGCAGTACTTC
CASSRSRSTVSYEQYF
>TRBJ1-6|-|-|TRBV14
TGTGCCAGCAGCCAAGGTGCAGGGCAAAGCTCCTATAATTCACCCCTCCACTTT
CASSQGAGQSSYNSPLHF
>TRBJ2-2|-|-|TRBV7-6
TGTGCCAGCAGCCAAAGGATCGGGGAGCTGTTTTTT
CASSQRIGELFF
>TRBJ2-5|-|-|TRBV27
TGTGCCAGCAGTTTAGAGTACAGGGCTATTCAAGAGACCCAGTACTTC
CASSLEYRAIQETQYF
>TRBJ1-4|-|-|TRBV7-9
TGTGCCAGCAGCTTAGGACAACCCGGAGACGAAAAACTGTTTTTT
CASSLGQPGDEKLFF
>TRBJ1-2|-|-|TRBV11-2
TGTGCCAGCAGCCCCGTCCGGCGACAGGACAGAGGCTATGGCTACACCTTC
CASSPVRRQDRGYGYTF
>TRBJ2-6|-|-|TRBV7-8
TGTGCCAGCCACCTTGGGGAGCTAAGGGCTGGGGCCAACGTCCTGACTTTC
CASHLGELRAGANVLTF
>TRBJ1-5|-|TRBD1|TRBV30
TGTGCCTGGAGTGCAGGGGGCGAACAGCCCCAGCATTTT
CAWSAGGEQPQHF
>TRBJ1-1|-|-|TRBV7-9
TGTGCCAGCAGCTTGATGGAGGACACTGAAGCTTTCTTT
CASSLMEDTEAFF
>TRBJ2-7|-|-|TRBV7-9
TGTGCCAGCAGCTTAGGAGGGGGGGCCTCCTACGAGCAGTACTTC
CASSLGGGASYEQYF
>TRBJ2-1|few|-|TRBV4-1
TGCGCCAGCAGCCAAGATAGACGGGGAGCAGGGTACAATGAGCAGTTCTTC
CASSQDRRGAGYNEQFF
>TRBJ2-1|-|-|TRBV5-1
TGCGCCAGCAGCAACGGGAATTCCTACAATGAGCAGTTCTTC
CASSNGNSYNEQFF
>TRBJ1-1|-|-|TRBV7-9
TGTGCCAGCAGCTTACATAACCGGGGGACTGAAGCTTTCTTT
CASSLHNRGTEAFF
>TRBJ2-5|-|-|TRBV21-1
TGTGCCAGCAGCAATAAGTACTTC
CASSNKYF
>TRBJ1-2|-|-|TRBV5-1
TGCGCCAGCAGCTTGGATGGACAGAGCTATGGCTACACCTTC
CASSLDGQSYGYTF